Following are 12 T cell receptor beta chains from one sample sequenced in a study of CD8+CD57+ T cells in acquired aplastic anemia. Using genomic DNA as the template, TCR beta VDJ and CDR3 profiling was carried out. TCRdb re-called the reads with MiXCR, one entry per CDR3 protein. The repertoire has 400,000 to 450,000 distinct CDR3 sequences, 55% to 75% of them found once; the top ten carry 3% to 5%. Input material: sorted CD4+, CD8+, or CD8+CD57+ T cells (not recorded which) from PBMCs. These receptors were taken from a human donor in good health, serving as a control.

This clonotype was picked up one time. The rearrangement uses TRBV20-1 and TRBJ1-3; unclear D gene. This CDR3 is built from 14 residues. Germline assignment: CDR1 DFQATT and CDR2 SNEGSKA (reference sequence). Trimming pared 3 bases from V and 7 bases from J, leaving 16 bases between. Here the CDR3 DNA reads TGCAGTGCTAGGTCACAGCCAGAGAACAACACCATATATTTT. This encodes CSARSQPENNTIYF.

This chain joins TRBV7-3 and TRBJ1-2; possibly TRBD1 for D (6 bases). The CDR3 has 15 residues. CDR1 and CDR2 (germline): SGHTA, FQGTGA. V lost 2 bases and J 14 bases, leaving 24 bases between the germline ends. The CDR3 spells CASSLLDGGGYGKTF. For the CDR3, the DNA is TGTGCCAGCAGCTTACTTGATGGCGGGGGCTATGGGAAGACCTTC.

Of note for this clonotype: This may be a read error, as it is one base from a much larger clone. The chain joins TRBV5-1 to TRBJ2-7; 10 bases line up with TRBD2. The CDR3 is made up of 14 amino acids. From germline, CDR1 is SGHRS and CDR2 YFSETQ. CDR3: CASSWTSGPYERYF. The DNA for the CDR3 is TGCGCCAGCAGCTGGACTAGCGGTCCCTACGAGCGGTACTTC.

As regards this clonotype: At one boundary the junction diverges from the germline segment, which might be a read error. The V call is TRBV9, the J call TRBJ1-1; D not resolved. This CDR3 region has 14 residues. Per the germline V gene, CDR1 is SGDLS and CDR2 is YYNGEE. The CDR3 sequence is CASSPSDSFNEAFF. The CDR3 DNA sequence: TGTGCCAGCAGTCCCTCGGATTCTTTTAATGAAGCCTTCTTT.

This sequence joins TRBV15 and TRBJ2-2; maybe TRBD2 (6 bases). The CDR3 has 15 amino acids. The germline V and J ends were trimmed by 5 bases and 1 base, with 11 bases remaining between them. The germline CDR1 and CDR2 sequences are LNHNV and YYDKDF (reference sequence). CDR3 residues: CATSPDGGNTGELFF. The CDR3 coding sequence is TGTGCCACCAGCCCGGACGGGGGGAACACCGGGGAGCTGTTTTTT.

This clonotype was seen repeatedly, ten times or more. Germline is not matched at one junction end, which may reflect a read error. For the CDR3, the DNA is TGTGCCAGCAGGGAAGACAGGGGGCGCCAGCCCCAGCATTTT. Translation: CASREDRGRQPQHF. V and J are TRBV6-1 and TRBJ1-5; 10 positions agree with TRBD1. The CDR3 covers 14 residues. Germline lookup yields CDR1 MNHNS and CDR2 SASEGT.

This chain connects TRBV9 to TRBJ2-3; D might be TRBD2 (5 bases). V was trimmed by 3 bases and J by 8 bases, leaving 19 bases between them. Germline-derived CDR1 and CDR2 are SGDLS and YYNGEE. This CDR3 spans 15 amino acids. CDR3 coding DNA: TGTGCCAGCAGCGGACCAGGAGCTAGCACAACTACGCAGTATTTT. Translation: CASSGPGASTTTQYF.

This clonotype was counted many times. The V gene is TRBV10-2, the J gene TRBJ2-3, with TRBD2 matching 8 bases. V dropped 7 bases and J dropped 3; count of bases not matched to a gene: 9. The CDR3 contains 15 residues. From germline, CDR1 is WSHSY and CDR2 SAAADI. The CDR3, as DNA: TGCGCCAGCAAGAATCCGGGGGGGGATACAGATACGCAGTATTTT. Its protein is CASKNPGGDTDTQYF.

V and J are TRBV7-3 and TRBJ1-6; D gene unclear. CDR1 SGHTA and CDR2 FQGTGA come from the germline V gene. The ends were cut back, 6 bases at V and 1 base at J, with 10 bases in the middle. This CDR3 region has 15 residues. The CDR3 sequence: CASSQMGSYNSPLHF. CDR3 coding DNA: TGTGCCAGCAGTCAAATGGGTTCCTATAATTCACCCCTCCACTTT.

This clonotype was observed a few times. The rearrangement links TRBV12-3 or TRBV12-4 to TRBJ1-2; possible D gene TRBD1, 6 bases. The V end lost 11 bases, the J end lost 5 bases, and 15 bases lay between the germline ends. This CDR3 contains 12 residues. CDR3 loop: CAGWDKWYGYTF. The CDR3 DNA is TGTGCCGGATGGGACAAGTGGTATGGCTACACCTTC.

This chain connects TRBV10-1 to TRBJ2-7; perhaps TRBD1 as D (6 bases). Germline loops: CDR1 WNHNN, CDR2 SYGVQD (reference sequence). The V end was cut by 9 bases, the J end by 4 bases, with 22 bases between. The CDR3 runs 15 residues. The CDR3 protein is CARSSRTAGNYEQYF. The CDR3 coding sequence is TGCGCCAGGAGCAGTAGGACAGCCGGGAATTACGAGCAGTACTTC.

As concerns this clonotype: One junction end disagrees with the germline gene, perhaps due to a read error. The chain uses TRBV5-1 and TRBJ1-3; TRBD1 matches 7 bases. The CDR3 length is 16 residues. Looked up from germline, CDR1 is SGHRS and CDR2 is YFSETQ. The CDR3 DNA is TGCGCCAGCAGCTCAGCGGTGGGACAGTCTGGAAACGCCATATATTTT. It encodes CASSSAVGQSGNAIYF. The entire variable domain, with the rest obtained from reference TRBV5-1 and TRBJ1-3, is as follows: KAGVTQTPRYLIKTRGQQVTLSCSPISGHRSVSWYQQTPGQGLQFLFEYFSETQRNKGNFPGRFSGRQFSNSRSEMNVSTLELGDSALYLCASSSAVGQSGNAIYFGEGSWLTVV.